This T cell receptor beta chain came from a study of vaccination effects on CD4 cells after COVID-19. Sequenced by immunoSEQ multiplex PCR; TCRdb stores in-frame clones only, minus some. The table records under 70,000 clones, 70% to 75% of them present only once. Points from the study as a whole: Few convalescent patients and no early post-infection timepoints were included in the study. Infection- and vaccine-induced clones contracted markedly late after vaccination.

On this clone: Its antigen is undetermined.

The CDR3 consists of 15 residues. Germline CDR1 WNHNN, CDR2 SYGVQD (reference sequence). Trimming removed 2 bases from V and 6 bases from J, with 13 bases in between. Culturing for about 10 days preceded CD4+ T cell isolation. The cohort was immunized with two doses of either the BNT162b2 or mRNA-1273 vaccine. Previously uninfected by SARS-CoV-2, the vaccine recipients also showed negative nucleocapsid antibodies. A half-volume exchange with IL-2 medium occurred on days 3 and 7. The source is a human donor who received a COVID-19 vaccine. The sample consisted of CD4+ T cells from PBMCs cultured without peptide, taken after COVID-19 vaccination. This sequence joins TRBV10-1 and TRBJ2-2; D gene unclear. The CDR3 sequence is CASSEKWLGSGELFF. DNA of the CDR3: TGCGCCAGCAGTGAGAAGTGGTTGGGGTCCGGGGAGCTGTTTTTT.